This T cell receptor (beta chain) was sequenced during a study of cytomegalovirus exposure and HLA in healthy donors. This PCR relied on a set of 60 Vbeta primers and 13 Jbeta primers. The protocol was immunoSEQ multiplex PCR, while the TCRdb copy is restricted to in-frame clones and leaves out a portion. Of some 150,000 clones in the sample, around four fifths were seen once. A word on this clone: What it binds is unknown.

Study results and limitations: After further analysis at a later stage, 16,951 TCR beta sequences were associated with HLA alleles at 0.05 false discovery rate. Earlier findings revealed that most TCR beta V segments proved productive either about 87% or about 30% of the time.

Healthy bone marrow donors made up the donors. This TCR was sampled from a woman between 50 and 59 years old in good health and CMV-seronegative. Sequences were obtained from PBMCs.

The CDR3 nucleotides read TGTGCCAGTAGGACACAGGGGCGGTGGAAAAGCAATCAGCCCCAGCATTTT. Its translation: CASRTQGRWKSNQPQHF. The chain uses TRBV19 and TRBJ1-5; 7 bases align to TRBD1. CDR3 length: 17 residues. V was pared by 6 bases and J by 1 base, with 12 bases of the junction left unmatched. In germline, CDR1 is LNHDA, CDR2 SQIVND (reference sequence).